The clone carrying this T cell receptor beta chain has only a few counts. Looked up from germline, CDR1 is SGHAT and CDR2 is FQNNGV. The V gene lost 3 bases and the J gene lost 3 bases, with 11 bases spanning the gap. This CDR3 contains 14 residues. This entry belongs to a study of blood T cell repertoires in COVID-19. As processed by the authors: Scientists estimated how many nucleated cells there were by amplifying reference gene primers. The method was immunoSEQ multiplex PCR; TCRdb's version includes in-frame clones alone and lacks a portion of them. V and J calls and clone size are copied from that table; D and trimming were computed from the DNA. The profile shows tens of thousands of clones, about 86% of them singletons.

The genes are TRBV11-2 and TRBJ1-1; the D gene is possibly TRBD1 (6 bases). Sequenced material: peripheral blood. This TCR was sampled from a middle-aged man with acute or convalescent COVID-19. CDR3 bases: TGTGCCAGCAGCTTTACAGGGCGGGACACTGAAGCTTTCTTT. Amino acid sequence: CASSFTGRDTEAFF.